This T cell receptor (beta chain) was found in a study of shared clonotypes between healthy human individuals. Execution of the assay was at deep level. Clones were read by immunoSEQ multiplex PCR, and TCRdb kept only the in-frame ones, dropping some. Seen here are about 1.9 million clones, 80% to 95% observed once, and the top ten hold 1.5% to 2%. In the naive CD8 group, cells lacked CD45RO and were positively selected for CCR7, so terminally differentiated effector memory CD45RA+ cells were left out. The sequencing sample was made of naive CD8+ T cells from PBMCs. The origin of this receptor is a man in his late teens or twenties in good health. Some clones in this sample may be carry-over from other donors' samples.

The DNA for the CDR3 is TGTGCCAGCAGCTTGGTAGGGGCCCAAGAGACCCAGTACTTC. Translating gives CASSLVGAQETQYF. This chain joins TRBV5-6 and TRBJ2-5, with TRBD1 as a possible D gene (5 bases). The CDR3 spans 14 residues. Germline-derived CDR1 and CDR2 are SGHDT and YYEEEE. The ends were cut back, 0 bases at V and 1 base at J, with 7 bases in the middle.